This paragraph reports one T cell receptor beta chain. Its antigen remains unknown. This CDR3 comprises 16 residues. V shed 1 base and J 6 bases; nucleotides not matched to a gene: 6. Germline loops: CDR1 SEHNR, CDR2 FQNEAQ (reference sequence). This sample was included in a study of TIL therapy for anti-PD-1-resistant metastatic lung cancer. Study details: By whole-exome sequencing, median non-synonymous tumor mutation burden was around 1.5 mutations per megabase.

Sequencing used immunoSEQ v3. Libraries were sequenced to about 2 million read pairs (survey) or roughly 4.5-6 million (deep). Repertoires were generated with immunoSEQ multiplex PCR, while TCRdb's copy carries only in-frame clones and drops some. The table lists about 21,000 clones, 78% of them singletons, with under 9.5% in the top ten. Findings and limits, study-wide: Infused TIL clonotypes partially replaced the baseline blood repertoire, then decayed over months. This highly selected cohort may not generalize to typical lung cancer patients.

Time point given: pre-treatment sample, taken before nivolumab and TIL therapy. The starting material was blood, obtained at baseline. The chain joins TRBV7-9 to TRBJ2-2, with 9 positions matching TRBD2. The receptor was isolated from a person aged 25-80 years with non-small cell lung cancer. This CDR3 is CASSLVGGRAPGELFF. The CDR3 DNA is TGTGCCAGCAGCTTAGTCGGCGGGAGGGCCCCCGGGGAGCTGTTTTTT.